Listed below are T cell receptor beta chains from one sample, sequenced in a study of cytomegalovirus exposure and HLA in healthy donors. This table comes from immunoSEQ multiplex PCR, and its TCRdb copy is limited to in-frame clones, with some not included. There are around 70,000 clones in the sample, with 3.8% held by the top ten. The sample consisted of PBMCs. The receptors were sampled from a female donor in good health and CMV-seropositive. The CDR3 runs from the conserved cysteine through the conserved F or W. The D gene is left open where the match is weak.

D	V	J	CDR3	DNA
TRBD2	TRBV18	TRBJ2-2	CASSPARGGHELNTGELFF	TGTGCCAGCTCACCCGCGCGGGGGGGCCACGAGTTGAACACCGGGGAGCTGTTTTTT
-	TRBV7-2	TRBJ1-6	CASSYTGSSPLHF	TGTGCCAGCAGCTACACAGGGAGTTCACCCCTCCACTTT
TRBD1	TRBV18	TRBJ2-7	CASSPGQAAYEQYF	TGTGCCAGCTCACCGGGACAGGCTGCCTACGAGCAGTACTTC
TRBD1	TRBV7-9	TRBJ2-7	CASSWDRGPGEQYF	TGTGCCAGCAGCTGGGACAGGGGGCCGGGGGAGCAGTACTTC
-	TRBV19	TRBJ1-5	CASSEANQPQHF	TGTGCCAGTAGTGAAGCCAATCAGCCCCAGCATTTT
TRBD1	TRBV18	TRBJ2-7	CASSGQGIYSYEQYF	TGTGCCAGCTCCGGACAGGGAATCTACTCCTACGAGCAGTACTTC
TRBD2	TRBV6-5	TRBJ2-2	CASSRRREHTGELFF	TGTGCCAGCAGCCGGCGGCGGGAGCACACCGGGGAGCTGTTTTTT
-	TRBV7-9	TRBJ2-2	CASSTVGQSGAGELFF	TGTGCCAGCAGCACAGTAGGACAGTCTGGTGCCGGGGAGCTGTTTTTT
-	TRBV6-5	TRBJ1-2	CASSYSFLGASYGYTF	TGTGCCAGCAGTTACTCGTTTTTGGGGGCATCCTATGGCTACACCTTC
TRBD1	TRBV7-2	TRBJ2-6	CASSAPGQGAGANVLTF	TGTGCCAGCAGCGCACCGGGACAGGGGGCTGGGGCCAACGTCCTGACTTTC
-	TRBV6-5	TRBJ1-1	CASSYREGAFEAFF	TGTGCCAGCAGTTACCGGGAGGGTGCCTTTGAAGCTTTCTTT
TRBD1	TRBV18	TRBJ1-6	CASSPPRTGDSPLHF	TGTGCCAGCTCACCACCGCGGACAGGCGATTCACCCCTCCACTTT
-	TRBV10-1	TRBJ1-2	CARQANYGYTF	TGCGCAAGACAGGCTAACTATGGCTACACCTTC
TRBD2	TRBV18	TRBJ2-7	CASSSGLAGTYEQYF	TGTGCCAGCTCGTCGGGACTAGCGGGAACCTACGAGCAGTACTTC
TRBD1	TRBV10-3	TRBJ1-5	CAIRGTGGNQPQHF	TGTGCCATCAGAGGGACAGGGGGGAATCAGCCCCAGCATTTT
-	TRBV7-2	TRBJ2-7	CASSLANSPYEQYF	TGTGCCAGCAGCTTAGCTAATTCCCCCTACGAGCAGTACTTC
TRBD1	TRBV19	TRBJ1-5	CASTGTGGYSNQPQHF	TGTGCCAGTACAGGGACAGGAGGATATAGCAATCAGCCCCAGCATTTT